The entry below gives a single T cell receptor (beta chain) sequence along with its context. The CDR3 does not end in the conserved phenylalanine or tryptophan, so this is likely a read error. Every TCR cDNA molecule bore a unique molecular identifier. TCRdb reanalysed the 5' RACE reads using MiXCR and keeps one entry per CDR3 protein. The sample consists of tens of thousands of distinct CDR3 sequences, roughly 14% of them appearing once. The data were obtained in a study of spatial heterogeneity in lung cancer. Study information: Consistently, beta-chain sequences turned up in larger numbers than alpha-chain sequences did.

The CDR3 consists of 13 residues. The V segment lost 7 bases and the J segment 3 bases; nucleotides outside the gene matches: 5. Germline CDR1 is MDHEN and CDR2 is SYDVKM. Time point in this sample: sample taken at primary tumor resection. Material for sequencing was whole RNA from tumor, nontumor lung or frozen PBMC, left unsorted. The receptor was derived from a male donor with early-stage non-small cell lung cancer. Here the sequenced sample was PBMCs, taken at surgery. The J gene is TRBJ1-1, the V gene TRBV28, with 7 bases lining up with TRBD1. CDR3: CASIRQGDTEAFS. The CDR3 DNA is TGTGCCAGCATCAGGCAGGGGGACACTGAAGCTTTCTCT.